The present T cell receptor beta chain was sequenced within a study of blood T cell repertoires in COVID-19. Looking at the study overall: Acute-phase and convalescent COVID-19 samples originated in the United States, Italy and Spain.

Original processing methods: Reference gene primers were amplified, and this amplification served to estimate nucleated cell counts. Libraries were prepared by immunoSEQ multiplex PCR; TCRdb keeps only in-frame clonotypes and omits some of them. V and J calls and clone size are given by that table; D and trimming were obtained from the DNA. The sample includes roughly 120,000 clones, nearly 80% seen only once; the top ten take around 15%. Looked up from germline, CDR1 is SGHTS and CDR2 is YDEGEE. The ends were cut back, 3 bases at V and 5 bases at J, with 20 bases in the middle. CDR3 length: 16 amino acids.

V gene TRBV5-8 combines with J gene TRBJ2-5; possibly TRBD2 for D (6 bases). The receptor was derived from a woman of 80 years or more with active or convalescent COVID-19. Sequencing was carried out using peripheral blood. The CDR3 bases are TGTGCCAGCAGCTCGTGGTCCATAGGAGGGTGGGAGACCCAGTACTTC. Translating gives CASSSWSIGGWETQYF.